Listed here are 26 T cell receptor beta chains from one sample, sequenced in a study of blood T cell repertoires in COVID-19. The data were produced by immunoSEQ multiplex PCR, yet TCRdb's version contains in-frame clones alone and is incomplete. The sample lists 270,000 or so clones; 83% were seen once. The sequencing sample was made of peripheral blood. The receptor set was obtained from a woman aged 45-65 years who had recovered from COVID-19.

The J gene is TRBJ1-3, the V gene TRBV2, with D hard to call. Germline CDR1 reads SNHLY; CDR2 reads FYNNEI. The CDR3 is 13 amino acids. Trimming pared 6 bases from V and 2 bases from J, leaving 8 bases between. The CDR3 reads CASRPRAGNTIYF. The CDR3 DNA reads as TGTGCCAGCAGACCCCGGGCTGGAAACACCATATATTTT.

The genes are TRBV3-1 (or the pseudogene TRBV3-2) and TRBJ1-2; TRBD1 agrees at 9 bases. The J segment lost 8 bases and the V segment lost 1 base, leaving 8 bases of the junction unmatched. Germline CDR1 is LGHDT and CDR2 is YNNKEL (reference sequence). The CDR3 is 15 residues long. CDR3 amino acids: CASSQGSGTGNGYTF. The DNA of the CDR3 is TGTGCCAGCAGCCAAGGGTCCGGGACAGGGAACGGCTACACCTTC.

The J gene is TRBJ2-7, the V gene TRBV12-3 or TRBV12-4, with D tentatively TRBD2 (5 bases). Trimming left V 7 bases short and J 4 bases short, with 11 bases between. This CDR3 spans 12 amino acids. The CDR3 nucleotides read TGTGCCAGCACCCTTTCGGGGTACGAGCAGTACTTC. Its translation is CASTLSGYEQYF.

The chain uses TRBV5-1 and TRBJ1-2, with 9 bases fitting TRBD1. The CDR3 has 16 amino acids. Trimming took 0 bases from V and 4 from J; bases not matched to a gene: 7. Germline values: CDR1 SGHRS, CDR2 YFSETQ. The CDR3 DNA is TGCGCCAGCAGCTTGGTTTCTCTGGGACAGGGCTATGGCTACACCTTC. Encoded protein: CASSLVSLGQGYGYTF.

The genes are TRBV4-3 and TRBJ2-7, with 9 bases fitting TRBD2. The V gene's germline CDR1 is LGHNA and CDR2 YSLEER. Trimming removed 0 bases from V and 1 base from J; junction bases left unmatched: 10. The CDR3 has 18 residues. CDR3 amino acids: CASSQDISHLAGSYEQYF. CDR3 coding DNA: TGCGCCAGCAGCCAAGATATTAGTCATCTAGCGGGGTCCTACGAGCAGTACTTC.

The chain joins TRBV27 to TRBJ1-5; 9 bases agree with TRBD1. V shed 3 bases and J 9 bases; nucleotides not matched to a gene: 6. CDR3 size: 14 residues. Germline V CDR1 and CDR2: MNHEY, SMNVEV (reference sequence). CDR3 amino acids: CASSLGDRVGPQHF. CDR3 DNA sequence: TGTGCCAGCAGTTTGGGGGACAGGGTGGGGCCCCAGCATTTT.

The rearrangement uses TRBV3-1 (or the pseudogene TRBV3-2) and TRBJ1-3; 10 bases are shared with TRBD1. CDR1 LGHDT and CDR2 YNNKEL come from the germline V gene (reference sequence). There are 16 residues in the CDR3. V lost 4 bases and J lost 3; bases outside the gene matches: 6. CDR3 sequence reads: CASSRQGAVGGNTIYF. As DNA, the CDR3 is TGTGCCAGCAGCCGACAGGGGGCAGTGGGTGGAAACACCATATATTTT.

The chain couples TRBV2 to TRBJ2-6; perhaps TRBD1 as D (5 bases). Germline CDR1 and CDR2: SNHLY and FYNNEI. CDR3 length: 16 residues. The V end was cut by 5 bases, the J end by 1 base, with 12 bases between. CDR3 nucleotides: TGTGCCAGCAGTCCAGCGCCAGGGTCTGGGGCCAACGTCCTGACTTTC. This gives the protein CASSPAPGSGANVLTF.

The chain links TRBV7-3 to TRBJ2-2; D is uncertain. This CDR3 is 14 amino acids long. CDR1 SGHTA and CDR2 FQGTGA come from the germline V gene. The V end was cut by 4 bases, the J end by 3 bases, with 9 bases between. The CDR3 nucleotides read TGTGCCAGCAGCTCCCAGACTGACACCGGGGAGCTGTTTTTT. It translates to CASSSQTDTGELFF.

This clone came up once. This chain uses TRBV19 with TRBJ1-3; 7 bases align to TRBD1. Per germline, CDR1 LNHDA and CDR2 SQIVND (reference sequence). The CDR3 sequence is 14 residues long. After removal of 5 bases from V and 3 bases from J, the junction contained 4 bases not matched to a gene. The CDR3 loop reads CASSEQGIGNTIYF. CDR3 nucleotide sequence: TGTGCCAGTAGTGAACAGGGGATTGGAAACACCATATATTTT. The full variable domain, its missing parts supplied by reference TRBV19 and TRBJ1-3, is DGGITQSPKYLFRKEGQNVTLSCEQNLNHDAMYWYRQDPGQGLRLIYYSQIVNDFQKGDIAEGYSVSREKKESFPLTVTSAQKNPTAFYLCASSEQGIGNTIYFGEGSWLTVV.

The CDR3 DNA follows: TGTGCCAGCAGCGTGGGGACAGGGTTTAGCCCTGAAGCTTTCTTT. This encodes CASSVGTGFSPEAFF. V usage is TRBV5-4 and J usage is TRBJ1-1; 9 nucleotides match TRBD1. Losses at the gene ends were 4 bases for V and 6 bases for J; bases not matched to a gene: 10. The CDR3 has 15 residues. Germline V gives CDR1 SGHNT, CDR2 YYREEE (reference sequence).

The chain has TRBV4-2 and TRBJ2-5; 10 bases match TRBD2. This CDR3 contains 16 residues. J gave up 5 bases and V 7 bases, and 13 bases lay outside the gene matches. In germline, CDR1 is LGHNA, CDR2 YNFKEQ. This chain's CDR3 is CASTSSGGPRGETQYF. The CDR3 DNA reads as TGTGCCAGCACCTCTAGCGGGGGCCCCCGAGGGGAGACCCAGTACTTC.

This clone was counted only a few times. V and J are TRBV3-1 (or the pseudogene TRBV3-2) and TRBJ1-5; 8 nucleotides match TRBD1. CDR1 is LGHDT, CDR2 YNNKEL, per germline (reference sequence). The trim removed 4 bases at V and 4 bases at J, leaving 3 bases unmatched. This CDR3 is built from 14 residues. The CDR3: CASSPGQVNQPQHF. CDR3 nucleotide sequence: TGTGCCAGCAGCCCGGGACAGGTAAATCAGCCCCAGCATTTT.

The CDR3, as DNA: TGTGCCAGCAGCCAATCTAATGTTAACACTGAAGCTTTCTTT. It translates to CASSQSNVNTEAFF. This chain joins TRBV7-3 and TRBJ1-1; unclear D gene. The germline V gene has CDR1 SGHTA and CDR2 FQGTGA. V lost 5 bases and J 2 bases, leaving 12 bases between the germline ends. CDR3 length equals 14 residues.

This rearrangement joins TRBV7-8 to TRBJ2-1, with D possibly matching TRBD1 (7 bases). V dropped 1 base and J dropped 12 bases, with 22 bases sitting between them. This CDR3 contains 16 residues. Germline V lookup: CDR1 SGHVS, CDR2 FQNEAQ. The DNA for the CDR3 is TGTGCCAGCAGCTTAGTGTCTAGCGTTTCAACAGGGGCGCAGTTCTTC. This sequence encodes CASSLVSSVSTGAQFF.

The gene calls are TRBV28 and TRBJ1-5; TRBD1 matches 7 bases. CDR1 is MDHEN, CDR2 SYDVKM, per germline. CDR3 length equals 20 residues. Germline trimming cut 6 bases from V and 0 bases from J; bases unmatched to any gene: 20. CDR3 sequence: CASSAVLFGVGQDSNQPQHF. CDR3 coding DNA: TGTGCCAGCAGCGCAGTTTTGTTTGGGGTCGGACAGGATAGCAATCAGCCCCAGCATTTT.

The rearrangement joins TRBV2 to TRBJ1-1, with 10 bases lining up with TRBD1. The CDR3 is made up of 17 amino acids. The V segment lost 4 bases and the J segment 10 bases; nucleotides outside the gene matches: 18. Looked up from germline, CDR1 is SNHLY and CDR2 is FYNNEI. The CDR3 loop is CASSGSVFGTGAPRAFF. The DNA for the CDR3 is TGTGCCAGCAGTGGATCGGTTTTCGGGACAGGGGCCCCCCGAGCTTTCTTT. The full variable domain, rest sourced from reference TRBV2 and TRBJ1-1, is EPEVTQTPSHQVTQMGQEVILRCVPISNHLYFYWYRQILGQKVEFLVSFYNNEISEKSEIFDDQFSVERPDGSNFTLKIRSTKLEDSAMYFCASSGSVFGTGAPRAFFGQGTRLTVV.

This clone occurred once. The CDR3 spells CASSPNFATGELFF. As DNA, the CDR3 is TGTGCCAGCTCACCAAACTTCGCCACCGGGGAGCTGTTTTTT. This chain connects TRBV18 to TRBJ2-2; D not resolved. This CDR3 region has 14 residues. V lost 2 bases and J 4 bases, leaving 8 bases between the germline ends. Germline V CDR1 and CDR2: KGHSH, LQKENI.

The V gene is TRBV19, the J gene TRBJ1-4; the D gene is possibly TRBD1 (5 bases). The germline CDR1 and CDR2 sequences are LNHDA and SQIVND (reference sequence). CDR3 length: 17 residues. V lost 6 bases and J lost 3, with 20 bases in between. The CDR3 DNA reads TGTGCCAGTAGCAAAGTACAGGTTCCGGGGGCTAATGAAAAACTGTTTTTT. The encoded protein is CASSKVQVPGANEKLFF.

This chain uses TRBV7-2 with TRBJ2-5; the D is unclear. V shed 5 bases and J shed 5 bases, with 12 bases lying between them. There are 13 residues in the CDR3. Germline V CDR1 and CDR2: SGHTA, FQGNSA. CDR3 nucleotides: TGTGCCAGCAGCAACTCGGTCGGGGAGACCCAGTACTTC. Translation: CASSNSVGETQYF.

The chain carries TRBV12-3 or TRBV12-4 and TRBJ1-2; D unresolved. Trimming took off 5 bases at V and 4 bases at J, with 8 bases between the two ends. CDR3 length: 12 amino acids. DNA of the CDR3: TGTGCCAGCAGTCCCTCGGTCTATGGCTACACCTTC. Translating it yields CASSPSVYGYTF.

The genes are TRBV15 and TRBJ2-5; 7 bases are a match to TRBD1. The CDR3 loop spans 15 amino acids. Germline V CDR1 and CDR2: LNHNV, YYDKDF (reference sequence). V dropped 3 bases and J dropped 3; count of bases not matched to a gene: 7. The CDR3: CATSSGRGLKETQYF. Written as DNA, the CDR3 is TGTGCCACCAGCAGCGGAAGGGGGCTTAAAGAGACCCAGTACTTC.

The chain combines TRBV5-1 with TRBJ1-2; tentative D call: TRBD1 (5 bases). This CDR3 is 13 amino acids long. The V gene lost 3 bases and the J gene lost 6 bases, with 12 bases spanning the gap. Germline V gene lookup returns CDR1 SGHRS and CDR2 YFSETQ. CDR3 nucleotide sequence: TGCGCCAGCAGCTCCCCGGGGGGGGATGGCTACACCTTC. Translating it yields CASSSPGGDGYTF.

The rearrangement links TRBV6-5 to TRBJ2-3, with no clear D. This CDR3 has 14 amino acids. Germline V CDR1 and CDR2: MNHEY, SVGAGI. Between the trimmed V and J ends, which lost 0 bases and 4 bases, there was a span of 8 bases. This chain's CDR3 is CASSYSSVADTQYF. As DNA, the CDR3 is TGTGCCAGCAGTTACTCGAGTGTAGCAGATACGCAGTATTTT.

The CDR3 spells CASSLEAGATGELFF. Here the CDR3 DNA reads TGTGCCAGCAGCTTAGAGGCAGGGGCCACCGGGGAGCTGTTTTTT. The chain has TRBV11-3 and TRBJ2-2, with D perhaps matching TRBD1 (6 bases). V was pared by 0 bases and J by 4 bases, with 9 bases between. The CDR3 totals 15 residues. The germline CDR1 and CDR2 sequences are SGHNT and YENEEA.

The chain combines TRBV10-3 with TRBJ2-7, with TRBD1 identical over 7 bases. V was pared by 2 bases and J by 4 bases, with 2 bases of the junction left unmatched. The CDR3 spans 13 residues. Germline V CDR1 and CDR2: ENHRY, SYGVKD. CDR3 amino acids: CAISEGDRYEQYF. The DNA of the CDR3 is TGTGCCATCAGTGAGGGGGACAGATACGAGCAGTACTTC.